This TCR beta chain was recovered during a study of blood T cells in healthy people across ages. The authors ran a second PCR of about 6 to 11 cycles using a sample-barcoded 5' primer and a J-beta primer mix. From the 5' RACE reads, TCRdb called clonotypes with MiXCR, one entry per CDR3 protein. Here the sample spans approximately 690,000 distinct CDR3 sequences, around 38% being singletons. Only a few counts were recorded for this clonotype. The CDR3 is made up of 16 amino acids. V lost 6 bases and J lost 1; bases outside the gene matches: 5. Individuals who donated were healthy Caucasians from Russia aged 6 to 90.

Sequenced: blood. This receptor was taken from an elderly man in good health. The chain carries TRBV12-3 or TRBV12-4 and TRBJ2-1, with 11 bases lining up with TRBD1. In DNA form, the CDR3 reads TGTGCCAGCAGAGGACAGGGGGCCACTTCCTACAATGAGCAGTTCTTC. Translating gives CASRGQGATSYNEQFF.